This T cell receptor (beta chain) was recovered during a study of blood T cells in healthy people across ages. Study results and caveats: The lack of PBMC sorting stopped any conclusive naive versus antigen-experienced comparison.

Germline V CDR1 and CDR2: SGHRS, YFSETQ. CDR3 length equals 14 residues. It was with a sample-barcoded 5' primer and a J-beta primer mix that a second PCR of about 7 to 12 cycles was run. Each cDNA molecule received a tag from a template-switch adaptor that had 12 random nucleotides. Each CDR3 protein gets one entry after TCRdb re-called the 5' RACE reads with MiXCR. The sample consists of 540,000 or so distinct CDR3 sequences, about 26% of them appearing once. This clonotype was seen a few times. Its specificity is unknown. Relative to the germline gene, one junction end is altered; a read error may explain this.

This rearrangement joins TRBV5-1 to TRBJ1-1; TRBD1 is a possible D gene (6 bases). This TCR was recovered from a woman in her seventies in good health. The sample was blood. Written as DNA, the CDR3 is TGCGCCAGCAGCCCGGACAGAAAGAACACTGAAGCCTTCTTT. Protein: CASSPDRKNTEAFF.